The 20 T cell receptor beta chains below all came from one sample that was sequenced in a study of siplizumab effects on memory and regulatory T cells. Here immunoSEQ multiplex PCR was the method, and the copy in TCRdb shows in-frame clones only, minus some. The table shows some 88,000 clones, with approximately 90% occurring only once. The sequencing sample was made of CD4+ T cells sorted from blood. These TCRs come from a human donor in good health.

The chain uses TRBV4-1 and TRBJ2-2; D uncertain. Germline CDR1 and CDR2: MGHRA and YSYEKL. The CDR3 is 20 amino acids. The V and J ends lost 2 bases and 1 base respectively, with 23 bases between them. CDR3 loop: CASSQRRSPFPSMNTGELFF. The CDR3 region has the DNA TGCGCCAGCAGCCAAAGAAGATCCCCGTTCCCCTCGATGAACACCGGGGAGCTGTTTTTT.

This chain connects TRBV7-9 to TRBJ2-5, with a possible D match to TRBD2 (5 bases). CDR1 and CDR2 (germline): SEHNR, FQNEAQ (reference sequence). The CDR3 runs to 16 residues. V lost 4 bases and J 5 bases, leaving 20 bases between the germline ends. The DNA of the CDR3 is TGTGCCAGCAGCTCTTCACCGGGCCCCCGGAGGGAGACCCAGTACTTC. This gives the protein CASSSSPGPRRETQYF.

The chain employs TRBV5-1 and TRBJ2-5; TRBD1 aligns across 7 bases. Trimming removed 3 bases from V and 3 bases from J; junction bases left unmatched: 5. This CDR3 contains 14 residues. Germline CDR1 is SGHRS and CDR2 is YFSETQ. As DNA, the CDR3 is TGCGCCAGCAGCTCAGGGGGTTGGGAAGAGACCCAGTACTTC. It encodes CASSSGGWEETQYF. Looking up the rest from reference TRBV5-1 and TRBJ2-5 gives the full variable domain: KAGVTQTPRYLIKTRGQQVTLSCSPISGHRSVSWYQQTPGQGLQFLFEYFSETQRNKGNFPGRFSGRQFSNSRSEMNVSTLELGDSALYLCASSSGGWEETQYFGPGTRLLVL.

The chain joins TRBV7-2 to TRBJ2-2; no firm D call. CDR1 SGHTA and CDR2 FQGNSA come from the germline V gene. Trimming cost V 3 bases and J 6 bases, with 11 bases left between them. This CDR3 has 14 amino acids. The CDR3 nucleotides are TGTGCCAGCAGCTTTGGGCCCGCGGCCGGGGAGCTGTTTTTT. It yields the protein CASSFGPAAGELFF.

The gene calls are TRBV25-1 and TRBJ2-7; D is undetermined. The CDR3 covers 11 residues. V lost 5 bases to trimming and J lost 5 bases, with 7 bases between them. Germline CDR1 is MGHDK and CDR2 is SYGVNS. CDR3 DNA: TGTGCCAGCAGTTCCTTTAACGAGCAGTACTTC. Protein sequence: CASSSFNEQYF.

The gene calls are TRBV7-2 and TRBJ1-5; no reliable D call. Germline V gene sequence: CDR1 SGHTA, CDR2 FQGNSA. V shed 0 bases and J shed 0 bases, with 15 bases lying between them. The CDR3 totals 18 residues. In DNA form, the CDR3 reads TGTGCCAGCAGCTTAGCGTATTTGGGCCGCTATAGCAATCAGCCCCAGCATTTT. The encoded protein is CASSLAYLGRYSNQPQHF.

The genes are TRBV9 and TRBJ2-2, with 7 bases aligning to TRBD1. This CDR3 comprises 15 residues. The V gene's germline CDR1 is SGDLS and CDR2 YYNGEE. With 5 bases clipped from V and 0 bases from J, the junction kept 4 bases outside the gene matches. The CDR3 loop reads CASSPGTANTGELFF. CDR3 DNA: TGTGCCAGCAGTCCCGGGACAGCGAACACCGGGGAGCTGTTTTTT.

This chain links TRBV15 with TRBJ1-5; maybe TRBD1 (6 bases). This CDR3 comprises 14 residues. CDR1 and CDR2 from the germline V gene are LNHNV and YYDKDF (reference sequence). Trimming took off 1 base at V and 4 bases at J, with 8 bases between the two ends. The CDR3 region has the DNA TGTGCCACCAGCAGAGGAGACAGGAATCAGCCCCAGCATTTT. This gives the protein CATSRGDRNQPQHF.

J is TRBJ2-7 and V is TRBV12-5, with D unresolved. The germline CDR1 and CDR2 sequences are LGHNT and FRNRAP. This CDR3 has 10 amino acids. V shed 9 bases and J shed 2 bases, with 5 bases lying between them. This chain's CDR3 is CARKPYEQYF. The CDR3 bases are TGTGCTAGAAAGCCCTACGAGCAGTACTTC.

The chain joins TRBV29-1 to TRBJ2-3; D not certain. Germline CDR1 SQVTM, CDR2 ANQGSEA. The germline V and J ends were trimmed by 0 bases and 2 bases, with 12 bases remaining between them. The CDR3 contains 15 residues. In DNA, the CDR3 is TGCAGCGTTGAAGAGAATAGTCGGTACACAGATACGCAGTATTTT. Encoded protein: CSVEENSRYTDTQYF.

The CDR3 sequence: CASSLAPGLAGYTGELFF. DNA of the CDR3: TGTGCCAGCAGTCTGGCCCCCGGACTAGCGGGGTACACCGGGGAGCTGTTTTTT. V and J are TRBV27 and TRBJ2-2, with 12 bases identical to TRBD2. V was clipped by 5 bases and J by 3 bases; unmatched bases: 10. The V gene's germline CDR1 is MNHEY and CDR2 SMNVEV (reference sequence). The length of the CDR3 is 18 residues.

The chain joins TRBV30 to TRBJ2-1; 10 positions agree with TRBD2. CDR1 is GTSNPN, CDR2 SVGIG, per germline (reference sequence). This CDR3 contains 17 residues. After removal of 1 base from V and 7 bases from J, the junction contained 13 bases not matched to a gene. In nucleotides, the CDR3 is TGTGCCTGGAGTGGTGCTCCCAGCCGACTAGCGGGTAATGAGCAGTTCTTC. Translating gives CAWSGAPSRLAGNEQFF. Full variable domain (missing parts from reference TRBV30 and TRBJ2-1): SQTIHQWPATLVQPVGSPLSLECTVEGTSNPNLYWYRQAAGRGLQLLFYSVGIGQISSEVPQNLSASRPQDRQFILSSKKLLLSDSGFYLCAWSGAPSRLAGNEQFFGPGTRLTVL.

This clone came up a few times. The genes are TRBV5-1 and TRBJ2-1; 9 bases are shared with TRBD2. V lost 4 bases to trimming and J lost 5 bases; unmatched junction nucleotides: 7. The germline V gene has CDR1 SGHRS and CDR2 YFSETQ. This CDR3 contains 15 residues. Here the CDR3 DNA reads TGCGCCAGCAGCGGGCCTAGCGGGATAAACAATGAGCAGTTCTTC. Amino acid sequence: CASSGPSGINNEQFF.

This clone was seen at least ten times. V is TRBV10-3 and J is TRBJ2-3; D might be TRBD1 or TRBD2, each matching 5 bases. There are 14 residues in the CDR3. The V gene's germline CDR1 is ENHRY and CDR2 SYGVKD. V lost 8 bases, J lost 0 bases, and 12 bases lay in between. DNA for the CDR3: TGTGCCATCCGGGACCGGGCCAGCACAGATACGCAGTATTTT. Translating gives CAIRDRASTDTQYF.

The chain combines TRBV12-5 with TRBJ1-1; no clear D. Germline CDR1 is LGHNT and CDR2 is FRNRAP. V was clipped by 6 bases and J by 0 bases, with 17 bases between them. The CDR3 runs 16 residues. CDR3 amino acids: CASGKRAASLNTEAFF. The CDR3 DNA reads as TGTGCTAGTGGAAAGCGGGCCGCTTCTTTGAACACTGAAGCTTTCTTT.

The genes are TRBV2 and TRBJ1-4; TRBD1 matches 9 bases. This CDR3 has 14 residues. V was clipped by 7 bases and J by 8 bases; unmatched bases: 8. Germline CDR1 and CDR2: SNHLY and FYNNEI. CDR3 amino acids: CASIVQGAREKLFF. CDR3 nucleotides: TGTGCCAGCATTGTACAGGGGGCGCGCGAAAAACTGTTTTTT.

V and J are TRBV5-8 and TRBJ2-2; D possibly corresponds to TRBD1 (5 bases). This CDR3 contains 14 residues. The V gene's germline CDR1 is SGHTS and CDR2 YDEGEE. V was clipped by 3 bases and J by 3 bases, with 9 bases between them. This CDR3 is CASSWKGYTGELFF. The CDR3 bases are TGTGCCAGCAGCTGGAAGGGGTACACCGGGGAGCTGTTTTTT. Full variable domain (remainder filled in from reference TRBV5-8 and TRBJ2-2): EAGVTQSPTHLIKTRGQQATLRCSPISGHTSVYWYQQALGLGLQFLLWYDEGEERNRGNFPPRFSGRQFPNYSSELNVNALELEDSALYLCASSWKGYTGELFFGEGSRLTVL.

The rearrangement links TRBV19 to TRBJ1-1; no firm D call. Germline CDR1 reads LNHDA; CDR2 reads SQIVND (reference sequence). Trimming removed 7 bases at V and 1 base at J, with 10 bases between. The CDR3 has 13 amino acids. Written as DNA, the CDR3 is TGTGCCAGTAAAACACCGGGGAACACTGAAGCTTTCTTT. Translating gives CASKTPGNTEAFF.

The J gene is TRBJ1-1, the V gene TRBV7-6; no definite D call. The CDR3 is 13 residues long. Germline assignment: CDR1 SGHVS and CDR2 FNYEAQ. With 5 bases removed from V and 6 bases from J, the gap between germline ends came to 13 bases. The CDR3 bases are TGTGCCAGCAGCCCACTTCCCCAAGCTGAAGCTTTCTTT. Its protein is CASSPLPQAEAFF.

The chain employs TRBV14 and TRBJ1-1; the D is unclear. Germline-derived CDR1 and CDR2 are SGHDN and FVKESK. The V end was cut by 2 bases, the J end by 1 base, with 8 bases between. CDR3 length: 14 residues. The CDR3: CASSQTLSNTEAFF. As DNA, the CDR3 is TGTGCCAGCAGCCAAACATTATCGAACACTGAAGCTTTCTTT. Using reference TRBV14 and TRBJ1-1 for the parts outside the CDR3, the full variable domain is EAGVTQFPSHSVIEKGQTVTLRCDPISGHDNLYWYRRVMGKEIKFLLHFVKESKQDESGMPNNRFLAERTGGTYSTLKVQPAELEDSGVYFCASSQTLSNTEAFFGQGTRLTVV.